The entry that follows covers one TCR beta chain sequence. This record belongs to a study of blood T cell repertoires in COVID-19. Here immunoSEQ multiplex PCR was the method, and the copy in TCRdb shows in-frame clones only, minus some. The sample holds a few hundred thousand clones; around 84% are singletons and the top ten take around 1.7%. The TCR originated in a man aged 35 to 55 who had recovered from COVID-19. Material for sequencing was PBMCs or T cells enriched from blood (not recorded which).

This chain's CDR3 is CASSSSSGRRGNIQYF. The DNA for the CDR3 is TGTGCCAGCAGTTCGAGTAGCGGGAGGCGGGGAAACATTCAGTACTTC. This sequence joins TRBV27 and TRBJ2-4; TRBD2 matches at 10 bases. Germline CDR1 and CDR2: MNHEY and SMNVEV (reference sequence). Trimming cost V 4 bases and J 6 bases; bases outside gene matches: 9. This CDR3 is built from 16 residues.